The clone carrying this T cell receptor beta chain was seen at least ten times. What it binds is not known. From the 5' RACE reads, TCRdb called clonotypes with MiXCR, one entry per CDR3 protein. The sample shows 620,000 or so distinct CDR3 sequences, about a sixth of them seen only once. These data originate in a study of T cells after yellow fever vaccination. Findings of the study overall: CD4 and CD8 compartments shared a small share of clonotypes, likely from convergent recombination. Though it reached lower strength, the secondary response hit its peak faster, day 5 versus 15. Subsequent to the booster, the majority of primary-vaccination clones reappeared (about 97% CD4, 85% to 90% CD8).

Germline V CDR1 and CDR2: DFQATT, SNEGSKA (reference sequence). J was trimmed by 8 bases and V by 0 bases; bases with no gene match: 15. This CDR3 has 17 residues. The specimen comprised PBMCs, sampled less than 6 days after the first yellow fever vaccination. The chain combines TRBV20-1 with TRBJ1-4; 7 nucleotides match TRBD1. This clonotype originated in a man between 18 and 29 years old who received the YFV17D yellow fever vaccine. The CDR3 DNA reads TGCAGTGCTAGAGATAGACAGGGAGGGGGATATACAGAAAAACTGTTTTTT. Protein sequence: CSARDRQGGGYTEKLFF.